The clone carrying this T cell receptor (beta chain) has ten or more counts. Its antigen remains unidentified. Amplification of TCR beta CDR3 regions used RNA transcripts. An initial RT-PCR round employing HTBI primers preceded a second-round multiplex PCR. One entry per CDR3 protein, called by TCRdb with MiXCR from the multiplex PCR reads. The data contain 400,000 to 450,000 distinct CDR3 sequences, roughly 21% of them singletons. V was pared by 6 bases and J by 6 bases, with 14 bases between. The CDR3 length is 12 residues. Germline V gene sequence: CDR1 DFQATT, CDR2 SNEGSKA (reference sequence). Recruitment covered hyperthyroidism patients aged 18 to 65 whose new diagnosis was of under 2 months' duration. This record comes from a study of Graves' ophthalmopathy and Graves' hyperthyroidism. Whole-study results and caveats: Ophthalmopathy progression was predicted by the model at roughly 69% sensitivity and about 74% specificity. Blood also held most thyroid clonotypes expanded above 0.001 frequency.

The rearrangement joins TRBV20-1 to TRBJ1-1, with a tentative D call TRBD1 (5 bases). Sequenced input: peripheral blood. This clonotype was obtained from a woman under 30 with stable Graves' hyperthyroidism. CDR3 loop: CSAKFGGSEAFF. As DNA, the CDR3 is TGCAGTGCGAAGTTCGGGGGTTCTGAAGCTTTCTTT.